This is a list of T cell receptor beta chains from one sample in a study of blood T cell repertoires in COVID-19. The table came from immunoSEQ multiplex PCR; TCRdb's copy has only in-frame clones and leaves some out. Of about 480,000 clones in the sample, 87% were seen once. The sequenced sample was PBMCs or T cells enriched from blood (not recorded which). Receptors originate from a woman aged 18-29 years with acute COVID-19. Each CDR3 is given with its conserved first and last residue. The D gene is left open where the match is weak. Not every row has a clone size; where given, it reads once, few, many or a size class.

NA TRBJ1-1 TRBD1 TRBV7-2 TGTGCCAGCAGCCAACAGGGGATAGGAAACACTGAAGCTTTCTTT CASSQQGIGNTEAFF
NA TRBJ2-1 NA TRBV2 TGTGCCAGCAGTGAAGACAGTTACAATGAGCAGTTCTTC CASSEDSYNEQFF
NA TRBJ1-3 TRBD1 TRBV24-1 TGTGCCACCAGTGGCGTCAGGGGGAACTCTGGAAACACCATATATTTT CATSGVRGNSGNTIYF
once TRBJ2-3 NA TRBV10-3 TGTGCCATCAGTGTTACAGCGGGTAGTCGGGCAGATACGCAGTATTTT CAISVTAGSRADTQYF
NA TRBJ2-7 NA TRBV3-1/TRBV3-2 TGTGCCAGCAGCGCAAGACTCCGTAACTACGAGCAGTACTTC CASSARLRNYEQYF
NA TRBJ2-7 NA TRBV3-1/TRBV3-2 TGTGCCAGCAGCCAGACGTCACGGGGTAACGAGCAGTACTTC CASSQTSRGNEQYF
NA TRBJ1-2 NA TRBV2 TGTGCCAGCGGACAAAGCCCTGTTAACTATGGCTACACCTTC CASGQSPVNYGYTF
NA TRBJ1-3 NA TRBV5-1 TGCGCCAGCAGCTTGGCCTCAGGAGGAAACACCATATATTTT CASSLASGGNTIYF
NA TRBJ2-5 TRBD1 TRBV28 TGTGCCAGCAGTGAGACAGGGGTCGGTTGGGAGACCCAGTACTTC CASSETGVGWETQYF
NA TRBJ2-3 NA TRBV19 TGTGCCAGTACCCGGCCCGGGGCGGGGACAGATACGCAGTATTTT CASTRPGAGTDTQYF
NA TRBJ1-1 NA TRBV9 TGTGCCAGCAGCGGCCGCCCCGGGGACACTGAAGCTTTCTTT CASSGRPGDTEAFF
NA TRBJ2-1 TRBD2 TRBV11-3 TGTGCCAGCAGCTTAGATCGTCGGGAGGGCACCACATACAATGAGCAGTTCTTC CASSLDRREGTTYNEQFF
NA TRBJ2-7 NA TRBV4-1 TGCGCCAGCAGCCAAACACCTAGGAGCGAGCAGTACTTC CASSQTPRSEQYF
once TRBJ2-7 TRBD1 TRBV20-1 TGCAGTGCTAGTGGGGTCGGGACAGGGCTCTCCTACGAGCAGTACTTC CSASGVGTGLSYEQYF
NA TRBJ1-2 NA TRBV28 TGTGCCAGCAACGAAGGGAGCTATGGCTACACCTTC CASNEGSYGYTF
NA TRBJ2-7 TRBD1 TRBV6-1 TGTGCCAGCAGTGAAGTGGGGACAGGATCCTACGAGCAGTACTTC CASSEVGTGSYEQYF
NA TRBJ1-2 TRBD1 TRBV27 TGTGCCAGCAGTCAGGACAGGGGTTTGGATGGCTACACCTTC CASSQDRGLDGYTF
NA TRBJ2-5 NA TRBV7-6 TGTGCCAGCAGCTTAGCGGGAGGAATCCGGGAGACCCAGTACTTC CASSLAGGIRETQYF
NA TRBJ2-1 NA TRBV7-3 TGTGCCAGCAGCTTAGATATGGGGGCTGAGCAGTTCTTC CASSLDMGAEQFF
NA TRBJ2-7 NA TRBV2 TGTGCCAGCACCGAAGTAACTTGGTATGAGCAGTACTTC CASTEVTWYEQYF
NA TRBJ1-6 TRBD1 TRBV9 TGTGCCAGCAGCGCGGGACAGGGCAGCTCCTATAATTCACCCCTCCACTTT CASSAGQGSSYNSPLHF
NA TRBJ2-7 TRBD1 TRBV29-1 TGCAGCGCACAACCTGGGACAGGTCAGTACGAGCAGTACTTC CSAQPGTGQYEQYF
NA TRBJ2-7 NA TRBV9 TGTGCCAGCAGCGCTCCTAGCTCCTACGAGCAGTACTTC CASSAPSSYEQYF
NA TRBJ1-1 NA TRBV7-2 TGTGCCAGCAGCAAACAGGGTCAGGTCACTGAAGCTTTCTTT CASSKQGQVTEAFF
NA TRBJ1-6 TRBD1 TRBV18 TGTGCCAGCTCACCACGTTTGGACAGGGAAGGCTCACCCCTCCACTTT CASSPRLDREGSPLHF
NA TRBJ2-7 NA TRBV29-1 TGCAGCGTTAGGTCGACAGACTACGAGCAGTACTTC CSVRSTDYEQYF
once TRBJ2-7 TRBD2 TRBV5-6 TGTGCCAGCACCCGACTAGCGGGAAAGATCTACGAGCAGTACTTC CASTRLAGKIYEQYF
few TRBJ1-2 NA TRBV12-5 TGTGCTAGTGGTTTCAATACGGGTGGCTACACCTTC CASGFNTGGYTF
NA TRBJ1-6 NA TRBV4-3 TGCGCCAGCAGCCAAGGTGGAGGCTCCTATAATTCACCCCTCCACTTT CASSQGGGSYNSPLHF
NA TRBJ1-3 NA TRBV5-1 TGCGCCAGCAGCTTGGCCGGGGGGTCTGGAAACACCATATATTTT CASSLAGGSGNTIYF
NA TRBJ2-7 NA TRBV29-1 TGCAGCGTTGAATCTGTTCAGAACTACGAGCAGTACTTC CSVESVQNYEQYF